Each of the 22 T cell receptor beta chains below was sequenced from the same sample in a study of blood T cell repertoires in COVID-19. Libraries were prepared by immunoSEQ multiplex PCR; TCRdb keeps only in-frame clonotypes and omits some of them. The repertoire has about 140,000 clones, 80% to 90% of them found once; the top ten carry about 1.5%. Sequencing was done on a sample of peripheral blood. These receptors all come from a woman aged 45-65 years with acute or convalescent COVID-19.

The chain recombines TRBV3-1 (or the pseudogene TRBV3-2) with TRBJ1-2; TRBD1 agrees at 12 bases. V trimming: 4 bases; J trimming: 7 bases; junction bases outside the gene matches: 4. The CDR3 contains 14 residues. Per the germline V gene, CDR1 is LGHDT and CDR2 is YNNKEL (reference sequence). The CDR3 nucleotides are TGTGCCAGCAGCCCGGGACAGGGGGCTGTTGGCTACACCTTC. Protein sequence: CASSPGQGAVGYTF.

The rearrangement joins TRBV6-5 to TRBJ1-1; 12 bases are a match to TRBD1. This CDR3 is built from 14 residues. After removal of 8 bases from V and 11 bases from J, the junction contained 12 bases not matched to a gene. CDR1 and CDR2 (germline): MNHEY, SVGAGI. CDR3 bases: TGTGCCAGCCGCGGGCCCGGGACAGGGGGCCGTGCTTTCTTT. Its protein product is CASRGPGTGGRAFF.

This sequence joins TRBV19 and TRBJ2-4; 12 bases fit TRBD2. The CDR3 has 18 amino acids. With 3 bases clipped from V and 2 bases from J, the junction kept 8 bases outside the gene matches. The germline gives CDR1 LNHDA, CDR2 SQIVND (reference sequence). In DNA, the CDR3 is TGTGCCAGTAGTATCGGTCTAGCGGGGGGGTGGCCCAAAAACATTCAGTACTTC. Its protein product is CASSIGLAGGWPKNIQYF.

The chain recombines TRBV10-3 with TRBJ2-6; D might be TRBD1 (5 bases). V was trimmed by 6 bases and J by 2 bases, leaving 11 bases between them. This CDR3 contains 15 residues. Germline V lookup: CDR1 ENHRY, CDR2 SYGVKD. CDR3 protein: CAISYRKTGANVLTF. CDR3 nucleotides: TGTGCCATCAGCTACAGGAAAACTGGGGCCAACGTCCTGACTTTC.

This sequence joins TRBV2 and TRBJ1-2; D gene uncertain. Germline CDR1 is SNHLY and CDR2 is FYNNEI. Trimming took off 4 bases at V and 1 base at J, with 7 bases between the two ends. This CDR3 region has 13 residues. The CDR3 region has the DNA TGTGCCAGCAGTGGGGAGATTAACTATGGCTACACCTTC. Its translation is CASSGEINYGYTF. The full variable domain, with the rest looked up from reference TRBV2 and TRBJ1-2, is EPEVTQTPSHQVTQMGQEVILRCVPISNHLYFYWYRQILGQKVEFLVSFYNNEISEKSEIFDDQFSVERPDGSNFTLKIRSTKLEDSAMYFCASSGEINYGYTFGSGTRLTVV.

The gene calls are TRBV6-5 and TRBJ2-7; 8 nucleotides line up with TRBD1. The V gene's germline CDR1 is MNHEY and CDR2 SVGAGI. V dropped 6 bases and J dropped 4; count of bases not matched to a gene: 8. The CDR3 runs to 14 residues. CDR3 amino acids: CASRAGTGPYEQYF. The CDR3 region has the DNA TGTGCCAGCAGAGCCGGGACAGGACCTTACGAGCAGTACTTC.

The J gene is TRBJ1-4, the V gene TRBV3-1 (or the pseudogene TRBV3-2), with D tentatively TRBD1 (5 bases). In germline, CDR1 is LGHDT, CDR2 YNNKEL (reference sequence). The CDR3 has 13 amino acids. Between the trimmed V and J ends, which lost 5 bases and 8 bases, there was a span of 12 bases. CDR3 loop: CASSLGGEEKLFF. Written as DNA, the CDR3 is TGTGCCAGCAGCTTGGGGGGGGAAGAAAAACTGTTTTTT.

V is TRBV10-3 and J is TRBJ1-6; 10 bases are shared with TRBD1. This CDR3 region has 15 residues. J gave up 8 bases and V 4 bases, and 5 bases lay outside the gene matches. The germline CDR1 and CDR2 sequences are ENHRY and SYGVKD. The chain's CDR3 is CAISGGTGVYSPLHF. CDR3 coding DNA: TGTGCCATCAGTGGAGGGACAGGGGTTTATTCACCCCTCCACTTT.

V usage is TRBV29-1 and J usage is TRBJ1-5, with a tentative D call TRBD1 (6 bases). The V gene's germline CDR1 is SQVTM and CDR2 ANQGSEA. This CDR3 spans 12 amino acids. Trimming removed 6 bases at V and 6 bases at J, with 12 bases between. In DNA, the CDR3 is TGCAGCGTAAAACAGGGCACTCAGCCCCAGCATTTT. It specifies CSVKQGTQPQHF.

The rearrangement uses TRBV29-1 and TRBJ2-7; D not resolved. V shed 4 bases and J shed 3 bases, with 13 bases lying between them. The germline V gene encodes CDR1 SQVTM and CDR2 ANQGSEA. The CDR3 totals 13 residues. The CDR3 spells CSVASDTNYEQYF. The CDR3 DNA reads TGCAGCGTTGCCTCTGACACCAACTACGAGCAGTACTTC.

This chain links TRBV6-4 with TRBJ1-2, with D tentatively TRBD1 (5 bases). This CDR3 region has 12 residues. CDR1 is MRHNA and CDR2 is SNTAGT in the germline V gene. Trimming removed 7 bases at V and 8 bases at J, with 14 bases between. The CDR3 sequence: CASKGLGWGYTF. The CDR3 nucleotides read TGTGCCAGCAAGGGACTCGGATGGGGCTACACCTTC.

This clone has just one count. CDR3 region: CASSLPRGTSGSSLNEQFF. Written as DNA, the CDR3 is TGTGCCAGCAGCTTACCCCGAGGGACTAGCGGGAGTTCCCTCAATGAGCAGTTCTTC. J is TRBJ2-1 and V is TRBV11-2; 14 positions match TRBD2. Germline V gives CDR1 SGHAT, CDR2 FQNNGV. Trimming removed 2 bases from V and 6 bases from J; junction bases left unmatched: 12. The CDR3 is 19 residues long.

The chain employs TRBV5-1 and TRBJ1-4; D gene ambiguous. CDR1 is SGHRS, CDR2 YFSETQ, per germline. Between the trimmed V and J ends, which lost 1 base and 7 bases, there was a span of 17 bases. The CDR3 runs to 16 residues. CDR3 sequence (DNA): TGCGCCAGCAGCTTGAGGGCCCCAGGCGGGAGTGAAAAACTGTTTTTT. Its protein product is CASSLRAPGGSEKLFF.

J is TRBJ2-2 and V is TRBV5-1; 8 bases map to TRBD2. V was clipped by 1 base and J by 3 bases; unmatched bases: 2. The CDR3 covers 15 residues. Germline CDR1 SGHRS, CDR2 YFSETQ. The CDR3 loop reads CASSLREGDTGELFF. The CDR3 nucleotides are TGCGCCAGCAGCTTGCGGGAGGGGGACACCGGGGAGCTGTTTTTT.

CDR3 region: CASSRSSTEAFF. The CDR3 nucleotides are TGTGCCAGCAGCCGGAGTAGCACTGAAGCTTTCTTT. This sequence joins TRBV5-4 and TRBJ1-1; D gene unclear. CDR1 SGHNT and CDR2 YYREEE come from the germline V gene (reference sequence). The CDR3 is 12 amino acids. The V end was cut by 4 bases, the J end by 4 bases, with 8 bases between.

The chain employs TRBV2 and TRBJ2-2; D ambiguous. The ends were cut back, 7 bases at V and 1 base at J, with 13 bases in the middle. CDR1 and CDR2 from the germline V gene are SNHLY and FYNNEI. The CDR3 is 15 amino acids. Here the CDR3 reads CASIVNRLNTGELFF. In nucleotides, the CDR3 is TGTGCCAGCATAGTAAACCGACTGAACACCGGGGAGCTGTTTTTT.

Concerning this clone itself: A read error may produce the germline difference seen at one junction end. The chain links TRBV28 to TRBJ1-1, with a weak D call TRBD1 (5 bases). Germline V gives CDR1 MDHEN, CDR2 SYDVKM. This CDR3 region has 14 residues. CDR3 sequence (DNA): TGTGCCAGCAGGTTATTACCGGGGGGCACTGAAGCTTTCTTT. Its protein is CASRLLPGGTEAFF.

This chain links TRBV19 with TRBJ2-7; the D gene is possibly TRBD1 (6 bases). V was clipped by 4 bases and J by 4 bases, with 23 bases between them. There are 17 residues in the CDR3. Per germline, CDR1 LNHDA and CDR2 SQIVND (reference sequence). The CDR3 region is CASSSRRGGQLMYEQYF. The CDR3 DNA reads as TGTGCCAGTAGTAGCCGCCGTGGGGGACAACTGATGTACGAGCAGTACTTC.

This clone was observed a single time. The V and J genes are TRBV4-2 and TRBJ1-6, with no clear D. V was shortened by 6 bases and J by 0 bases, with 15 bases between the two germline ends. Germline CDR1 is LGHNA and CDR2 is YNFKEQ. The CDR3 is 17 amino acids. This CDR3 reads CASRLGGSRSYNSPLHF. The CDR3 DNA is TGTGCCAGCAGGTTAGGAGGCTCCCGCTCCTATAATTCACCCCTCCACTTT.

DNA of the CDR3: TGTGCCAGCAGCTTGGATAGGGAGGCCTACAATGAGCAGTTCTTC. Encoded protein: CASSLDREAYNEQFF. The chain is built from TRBV5-4 and TRBJ2-1; tentatively, D is TRBD2 (6 bases). Deletions cut 0 bases from V and 2 bases from J, with 9 bases between. Germline V gene sequence: CDR1 SGHNT, CDR2 YYREEE (reference sequence). The CDR3 is 15 amino acids.

DNA for the CDR3: TGTGCCAGCAGCCAAGAGGGACTAGCGGCTCTCAGGGAGACCCAGTACTTC. It encodes CASSQEGLAALRETQYF. The J gene is TRBJ2-5, the V gene TRBV3-1 (or the pseudogene TRBV3-2); 11 bases fit TRBD2. The CDR3 contains 17 residues. V trimming: 0 bases; J trimming: 5 bases; junction bases outside the gene matches: 8. From germline, CDR1 is LGHDT and CDR2 YNNKEL (reference sequence).

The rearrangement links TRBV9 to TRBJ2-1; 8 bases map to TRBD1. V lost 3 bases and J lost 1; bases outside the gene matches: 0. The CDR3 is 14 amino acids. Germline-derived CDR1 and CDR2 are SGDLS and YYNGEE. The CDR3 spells CASSGTGSYNEQFF. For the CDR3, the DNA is TGTGCCAGCAGCGGGACAGGGTCCTACAATGAGCAGTTCTTC.